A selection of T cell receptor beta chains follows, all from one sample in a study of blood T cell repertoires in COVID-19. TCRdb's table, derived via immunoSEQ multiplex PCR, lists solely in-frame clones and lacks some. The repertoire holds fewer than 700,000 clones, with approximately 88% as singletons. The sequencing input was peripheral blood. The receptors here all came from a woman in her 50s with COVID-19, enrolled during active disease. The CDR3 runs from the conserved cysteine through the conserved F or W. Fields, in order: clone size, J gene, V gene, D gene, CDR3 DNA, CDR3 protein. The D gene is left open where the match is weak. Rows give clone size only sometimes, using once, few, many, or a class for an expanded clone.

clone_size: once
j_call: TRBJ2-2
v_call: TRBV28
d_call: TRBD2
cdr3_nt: TGTGCCAGCAGTTCCGTCCGACTAGCCCCCTTTATCCGCACCGGGGAGCTGTTTTTT
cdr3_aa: CASSSVRLAPFIRTGELFF

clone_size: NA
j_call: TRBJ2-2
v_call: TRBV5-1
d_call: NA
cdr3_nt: TGCGCCAGCAGCTTGGAAGGGACATTCACCGGGGAGCTGTTTTTT
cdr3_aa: CASSLEGTFTGELFF

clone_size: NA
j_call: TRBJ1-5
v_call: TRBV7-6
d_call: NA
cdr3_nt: TGTGCCAGCAGCGCAGCGGTCAATAGCAATCAGCCCCAGCATTTT
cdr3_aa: CASSAAVNSNQPQHF

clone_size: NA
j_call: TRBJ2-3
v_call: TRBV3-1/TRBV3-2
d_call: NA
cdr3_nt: TGTGCCAGCAGCGCAGGGGTAGGAGGTGATACGCAGTATTTT
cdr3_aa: CASSAGVGGDTQYF

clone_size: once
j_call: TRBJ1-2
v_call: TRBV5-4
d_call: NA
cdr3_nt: TGTGCCAGCAGCGACTCGACAGCCTATGGCTACACCTTC
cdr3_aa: CASSDSTAYGYTF

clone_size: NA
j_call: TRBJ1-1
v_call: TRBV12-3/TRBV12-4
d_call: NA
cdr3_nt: TGTGCCAGCAGTCCGCGGGCCCCCGAAGCTTTCTTT
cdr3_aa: CASSPRAPEAFF

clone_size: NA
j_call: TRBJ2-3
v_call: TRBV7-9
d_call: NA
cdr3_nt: TGTGCCAGCCGTCGGGGTCTCACAGATACGCAGTATTTT
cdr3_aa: CASRRGLTDTQYF

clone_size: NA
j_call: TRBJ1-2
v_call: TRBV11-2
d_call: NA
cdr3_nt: TGTGCCAGCAGCTTAGACAGGGCCGAACTAAGCTACACCTTC
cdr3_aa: CASSLDRAELSYTF

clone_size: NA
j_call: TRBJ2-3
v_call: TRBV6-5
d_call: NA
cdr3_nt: TGTGCCAGCAGTTACTATCAGGGGAGCACAGATACGCAGTATTTT
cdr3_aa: CASSYYQGSTDTQYF

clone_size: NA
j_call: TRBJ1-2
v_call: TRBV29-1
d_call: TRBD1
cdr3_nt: TGCAGCGGGGGAGACAGGGGGCATGGTGGCTACACCTTC
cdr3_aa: CSGGDRGHGGYTF

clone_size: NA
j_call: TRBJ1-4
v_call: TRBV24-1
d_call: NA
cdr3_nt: TGTGCCACCAAGCCCTCTCAGGGAACGGATGAAAAACTGTTTTTT
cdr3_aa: CATKPSQGTDEKLFF

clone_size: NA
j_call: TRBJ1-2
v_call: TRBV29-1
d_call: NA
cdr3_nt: TGCAGCGTTGAAGATGACATCTATGGCTACACCTTC
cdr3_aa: CSVEDDIYGYTF

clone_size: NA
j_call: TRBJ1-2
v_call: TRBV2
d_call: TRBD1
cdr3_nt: TGTGCCAGCAGGGCGGACAGGGGCAATAACTATGGCTACACCTTC
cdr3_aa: CASRADRGNNYGYTF

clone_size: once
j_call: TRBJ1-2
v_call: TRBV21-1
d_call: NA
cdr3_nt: TGTGCCAGCTCAAAACCGGGACACATAGATTTAAACTATGGCTACACCTTC
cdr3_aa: CASSKPGHIDLNYGYTF

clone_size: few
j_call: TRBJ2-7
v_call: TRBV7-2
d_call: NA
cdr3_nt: TGTGCCAGCAGCTTATTTAATCACGAGCAGTACTTC
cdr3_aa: CASSLFNHEQYF

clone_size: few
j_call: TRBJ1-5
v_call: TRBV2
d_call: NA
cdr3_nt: TGTGCCAGCAGGGACAGTCTCATGCATTTT
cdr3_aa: CASRDSLMHF

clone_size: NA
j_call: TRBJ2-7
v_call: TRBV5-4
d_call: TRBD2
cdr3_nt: TGTGCCAGCAGCTCACAACGGGGGGAGGGGTCCGAGCAGTACTTC
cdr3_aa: CASSSQRGEGSEQYF

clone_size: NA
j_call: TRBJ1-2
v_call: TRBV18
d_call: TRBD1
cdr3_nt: TGTGCCAGCTCCCAGGGACAGACAAAGACCTATGGCTACACCTTC
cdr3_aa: CASSQGQTKTYGYTF

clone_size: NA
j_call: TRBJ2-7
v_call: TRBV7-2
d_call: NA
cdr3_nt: TGTGCCAGCAGCCTGATCGGGGATAGCTCCTACGAGCAGTACTTC
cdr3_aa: CASSLIGDSSYEQYF

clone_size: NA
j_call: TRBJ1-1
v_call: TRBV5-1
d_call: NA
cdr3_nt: TGCGCCAGCAGCTTGATCGGGCGCCAGGGCACTGAAGCTTTCTTT
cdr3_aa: CASSLIGRQGTEAFF

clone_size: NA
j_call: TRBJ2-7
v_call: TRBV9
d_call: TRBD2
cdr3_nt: TGTGCCAGCAGCGAGGGACTAGCGAGCTACGAGCAGTACTTC
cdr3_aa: CASSEGLASYEQYF

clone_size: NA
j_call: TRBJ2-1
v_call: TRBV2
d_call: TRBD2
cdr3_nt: TGTGCCAGCAGCCGTGGACTAGCGGGGAATGAGCAGTTCTTC
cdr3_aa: CASSRGLAGNEQFF

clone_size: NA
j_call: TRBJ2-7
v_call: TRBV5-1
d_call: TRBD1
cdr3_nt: TGCGCCAGTGGGACAGCAGGCTACGAGCAGTACTTC
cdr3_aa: CASGTAGYEQYF

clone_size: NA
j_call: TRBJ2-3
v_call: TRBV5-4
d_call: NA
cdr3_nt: TGTGCCAGCAGCTCACTTTACGGGGGTAGCCCAAAGTCCACAGATACGCAGTATTTT
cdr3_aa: CASSSLYGGSPKSTDTQYF

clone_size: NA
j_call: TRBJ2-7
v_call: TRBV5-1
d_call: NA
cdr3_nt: TGCGCCAGCAGCCTTGGACATGCACCCGCACTATACGAGCAGTACTTC
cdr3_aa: CASSLGHAPALYEQYF

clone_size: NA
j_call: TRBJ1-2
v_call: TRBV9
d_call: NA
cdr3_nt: TGTGCCAGCGCGGTGGGGGGGCCGACCAGCTATGGCTACACCTTC
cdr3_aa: CASAVGGPTSYGYTF

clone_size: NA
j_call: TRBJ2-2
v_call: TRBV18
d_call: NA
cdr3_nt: TGTGCCAGCTCACCGGTCTACGGGGGGCCGAACACCGGGGAGCTGTTTTTT
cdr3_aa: CASSPVYGGPNTGELFF

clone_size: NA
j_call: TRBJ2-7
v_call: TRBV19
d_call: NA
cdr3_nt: TGTGCCAGTAGTATAAACAGTTTTGCCTACGAGCAGTACTTC
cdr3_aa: CASSINSFAYEQYF

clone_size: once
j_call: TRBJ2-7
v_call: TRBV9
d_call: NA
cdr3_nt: TGTGCCAGCAGCGTAGGAACAGCACGGGAGCAGTACTTC
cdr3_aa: CASSVGTAREQYF